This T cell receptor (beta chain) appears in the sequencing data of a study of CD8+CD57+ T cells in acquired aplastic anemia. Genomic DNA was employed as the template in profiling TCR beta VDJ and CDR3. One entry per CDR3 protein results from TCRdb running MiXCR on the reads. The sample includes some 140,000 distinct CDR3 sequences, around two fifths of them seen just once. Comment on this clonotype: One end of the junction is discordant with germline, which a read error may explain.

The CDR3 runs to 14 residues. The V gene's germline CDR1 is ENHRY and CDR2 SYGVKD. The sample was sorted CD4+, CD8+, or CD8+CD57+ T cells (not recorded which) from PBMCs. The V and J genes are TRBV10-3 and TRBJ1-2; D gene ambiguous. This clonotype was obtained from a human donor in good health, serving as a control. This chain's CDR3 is CAISDQAQTNGCTF. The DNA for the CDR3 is TGTGCCATCAGTGACCAGGCACAGACAAATGGCTGCACCTTC.